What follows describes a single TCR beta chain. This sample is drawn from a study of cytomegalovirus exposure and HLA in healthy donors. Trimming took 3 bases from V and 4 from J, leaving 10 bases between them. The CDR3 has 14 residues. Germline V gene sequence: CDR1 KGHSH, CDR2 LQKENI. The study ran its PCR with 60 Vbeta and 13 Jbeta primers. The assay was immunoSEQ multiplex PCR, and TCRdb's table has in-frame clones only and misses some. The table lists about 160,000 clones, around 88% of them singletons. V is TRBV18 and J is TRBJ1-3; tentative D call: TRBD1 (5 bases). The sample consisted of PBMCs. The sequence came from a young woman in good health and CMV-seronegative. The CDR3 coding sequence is TGTGCCAGCTCACCGGTGGCAGGGGGAAACACCATATATTTT. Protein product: CASSPVAGGNTIYF.